This entry features one TCR beta chain sequence. Its recognized antigen is unknown. No much larger clonotype is one base removed from it; base qualities were not supplied. The data were taken from a study of blood T cell repertoires in COVID-19 (dated by TCRdb to about 2020). Study-wide context: Samples from collaborators originated in the United States, Italy and Spain and spanned both the acute and convalescent phases of COVID-19. The material from the prospective study consisted of cDNA or gDNA derived from T cells, B-cell-depleted T cells, or PBMCs. Deeply sampled blood TCRbeta repertoires from subjects exposed to, actively infected with, or recovered from COVID-19 were included in the dataset. The repertoires were released in a freely available public database intended as a resource for research on the immune response to SARS-CoV-2. The samples were drawn from the first 160 participants of the ongoing ImmuneRACE study and from 950 to 1,500 subjects provided by 6 global collaborators. Nearly every sample came with metadata listing a de-identified subject ID, COVID-19 status, age in years and sex. Where available, HLA class I and class II types were obtained from metadata supplied by the sample provider rather than from assay-based typing.

The germline V gene provides CDR1 SGHRS and CDR2 YFSETQ. The V end gives up 3 bases and the J end 4 bases, leaving 7 bases in the junction not matched to a gene. Spanning cysteine to phenylalanine, the CDR3 consists of 15 amino acids. The DNA shown is the 45-base CDR3, in frame from base 1. What the work shows at the level of the full study, not this receptor alone: Clinical and demographic metadata were provided uncurated, with the amount varying by source and participant.

TCRbeta CDR3 regions were amplified from genomic DNA by means of the immunoSEQ Assay, a bias-controlled multiplex PCR. Processing in the source paper ran as follows. The number of nucleated cells in each sample was estimated from the amplification of reference gene primers within the assay. Sequence reads were collapsed and filtered to measure the absolute abundance of every unique TCRbeta CDR3 rearrangement. For each sample, productive Simpson clonality was calculated as the square root of Simpson's diversity index over productive rearrangements. Imported from immuneACCESS, the table was reduced by TCRdb to in-frame sequences with V and J called. These copies leave out some clones; in studies compared against another copy, an unresolved V gene accounts for under half, and the cause of the remainder is not known. The DNA was the basis for D and trimming; V, J and clone size are from that table. The sample includes 120,000 or so clones, with roughly 80% observed a single time. Of the sample, 5.5% to 7% falls within the top ten clones.

Collaborating institutions collected whole blood in K2EDTA tubes following their own protocols. For TCRbeta analysis, collaborators shipped samples in one of three forms: frozen whole blood, isolated PBMCs, or DNA extracted from either of those sample types. The receptor comes from a man between 65 and 85 years old with acute or convalescent COVID-19. The V and J genes are TRBV5-1 and TRBJ1-2; TRBD1 fits 9 bases in the junction. Sample: peripheral blood. The nucleotides are TGCGCCAGCAGCTCCGGGACAGGGACCATCTATGGCTACACCTTC. Translated, it gives CASSSGTGTIYGYTF.